The T cell receptor (beta chain) described here comes from a study of shared clonotypes between healthy human individuals. This CDR3 contains 15 residues. The V end lost 1 base, the J end lost 1 base, and 9 bases lay between the germline ends. Germline CDR1 SEHNR, CDR2 FQNEAQ (reference sequence). General study findings and limits: Clonotype sharing across a few donors was observed for around 5.1% of naive CD4 clonotypes. In contrast to clonotypes shared by all four donors, non-shared clonotypes had lower generation probabilities.

With regard to this clone: No antigen is known for it.

Sequencing used immunoSEQ multiplex PCR; TCRdb keeps in-frame clones, though not all of them. The table has about 960,000 clones, around three quarters seen once. The sequence was obtained from a man aged 18 to 35 in good health. The source material was memory CD4+ T cells sorted from blood. The subset denotes: CD45RA-negative fraction. J is TRBJ2-3 and V is TRBV7-9; D gene uncertain. The CDR3: CASSLEPYGTDTQYF. CDR3 nucleotides: TGTGCCAGCAGCTTAGAGCCCTATGGCACAGATACGCAGTATTTT.